Listed here is a single T cell receptor (beta chain). The antigen is not known. TCR beta CDR3 regions were amplified from RNA. First-round RT-PCR targeting the TCR CDR3 was performed with the HTBI primer set. TCRdb ran MiXCR on the multiplex PCR reads and lists one entry per CDR3 protein. The data hold around 300,000 distinct CDR3 sequences, with roughly 19% observed a single time. This entry belongs to a study of T cells in Graves' hyperthyroidism and ophthalmopathy. Study at large: Peripheral blood was collected at initial diagnosis, before any treatment. Broader study findings: In validation, the model predicted ophthalmopathy. These predictions came a median approximately 6.5 months before onset.

Under 3 months was the duration of disease in ophthalmopathy patients, who also had a Clinical Activity Score of at least 3 and a NOSPECS grade of at least 4. PBMCs were collected from an approximately 9.5 ml volume of fresh peripheral blood. This CDR3 is 17 amino acids long. Germline V CDR1 and CDR2: MNHEY, SMNVEV (reference sequence). V gave up 5 bases and J gave up 0 bases; unmatched junction bases: 10. Sequencing was carried out using blood. The TCR was taken from a man between 50 and 59 years old with Graves' ophthalmopathy. V and J are TRBV27 and TRBJ1-3; 7 bases align to TRBD1. The CDR3 bases are TGTGCCAGCAGTCCAACAGGGGATACCCGCTCTGGAAACACCATATATTTT. It codes for CASSPTGDTRSGNTIYF.